Detailed here is one TCR beta chain. The trim removed 1 base at V and 0 bases at J, leaving 3 bases unmatched. Germline-derived CDR1 and CDR2 are SGHRS and YFSETQ. The CDR3 is 15 residues long. The sample is drawn from a study of cytomegalovirus exposure and HLA in healthy donors. The primer mix had 60 Vbeta and 13 Jbeta primers. Using immunoSEQ multiplex PCR, the repertoire was profiled, and TCRdb retains in-frame clones only, with some absent. The sample shows around 160,000 clones, around 79% of them seen only once. The sequence came from a woman aged 40-49 years in good health and CMV-seropositive. Sequenced material: PBMCs. The V call is TRBV5-1, the J call TRBJ1-2; 7 nucleotides align to TRBD1. DNA of the CDR3: TGCGCCAGCAGCTTGTCGACAGGGACTAACTATGGCTACACCTTC. Its translation: CASSLSTGTNYGYTF.